A single sample is the source of the 26 T cell receptor beta chains below, sequenced in a study of shared clonotypes between healthy human individuals. Clones were sequenced by immunoSEQ multiplex PCR, and TCRdb holds only the in-frame ones, with some missing. The sample lists some 1.5 million clones; over 95% were seen once. The source material was naive CD4+ T cells sorted from blood. Stated subset: CD45RA+ positively selected. The receptors come from a young man in good health.

V is TRBV5-1 and J is TRBJ2-7, with D unresolved. The CDR3 is made up of 14 amino acids. The germline V gene has CDR1 SGHRS and CDR2 YFSETQ. V lost 4 bases and J lost 5, with 16 bases in between. The CDR3 coding sequence is TGCGCCAGCAGCGTTGACCGCCTAAGGAACGAGCAGTACTTC. This encodes CASSVDRLRNEQYF.

The chain recombines TRBV28 with TRBJ1-3, with D possibly matching TRBD1 (5 bases). Trimming took 1 base from V and 3 from J, leaving 10 bases between them. The CDR3 spans 15 residues. In germline, CDR1 is MDHEN, CDR2 SYDVKM. The DNA of the CDR3 is TGTGCCAGCAGTTTATCCAGGGCTGGTGGAAACACCATATATTTT. This sequence encodes CASSLSRAGGNTIYF. The variable domain in full, completed from reference TRBV28 and TRBJ1-3, reads DVKVTQSSRYLVKRTGEKVFLECVQDMDHENMFWYRQDPGLGLRLIYFSYDVKMKEKGDIPEGYSVSREKKERFSLILESASTNQTSMYLCASSLSRAGGNTIYFGEGSWLTVV.

CDR3: CASRRGAETGELFF. As DNA, the CDR3 is TGTGCCAGCCGGAGGGGCGCGGAAACCGGGGAGCTGTTTTTT. This rearrangement joins TRBV27 to TRBJ2-2; D perhaps matches TRBD2 (6 bases). The CDR3 is made up of 14 amino acids. Trimming took off 8 bases at V and 5 bases at J, with 15 bases between the two ends. Germline lookup yields CDR1 MNHEY and CDR2 SMNVEV (reference sequence).

The chain joins TRBV7-9 to TRBJ2-7; weak D call: TRBD1 (6 bases). The V gene lost 5 bases and the J gene lost 5 bases, with 19 bases spanning the gap. The length of the CDR3 is 15 residues. CDR1 is SEHNR and CDR2 is FQNEAQ in the germline V gene (reference sequence). For the CDR3, the DNA is TGTGCCAGCAGCCCTACCGCGGTTGGGGGCGACGAGCAGTACTTC. Translation gives CASSPTAVGGDEQYF.

This clone has only one observation. V and J are TRBV6-4 and TRBJ1-1, with D possibly being TRBD1 (5 bases). The CDR3 contains 13 residues. Trimming cost V 4 bases and J 4 bases, with 10 bases left between them. Germline CDR1 is MRHNA and CDR2 is SNTAGT. This CDR3 reads CASSVRRGTEAFF. The CDR3 DNA reads as TGTGCCAGCAGTGTGAGGAGGGGCACTGAAGCTTTCTTT.

The chain combines TRBV6-5 with TRBJ2-7; no clear D. The CDR3 length is 15 residues. V was clipped by 5 bases and J by 6 bases, with 20 bases between them. Germline CDR1 and CDR2: MNHEY and SVGAGI. The CDR3 DNA reads TGTGCCAGCAGTCTACTTGGTGCGAGCACGGGCGAGCAGTACTTC. Translation gives CASSLLGASTGEQYF.

The V gene is TRBV6-1, the J gene TRBJ2-7; 8 bases match TRBD2. The CDR3 length is 16 residues. Germline V gene sequence: CDR1 MNHNS, CDR2 SASEGT. The V segment lost 1 base and the J segment 0 bases; nucleotides outside the gene matches: 5. For the CDR3, the DNA is TGTGCCAGCAGTGAAGTCTTTAGCGGGATCTCCTACGAGCAGTACTTC. Translating it yields CASSEVFSGISYEQYF.

The CDR3 DNA reads as TGTGCCAGCTCACCTTTAGGGGGGCTAGCGGGCCACAATGAGCAGTTCTTC. Translation: CASSPLGGLAGHNEQFF. The chain has TRBV18 and TRBJ2-1, with 8 positions matching TRBD2. The CDR3 length is 17 residues. J gave up 5 bases and V 3 bases, and 12 bases lay outside the gene matches. Germline-derived CDR1 and CDR2 are KGHSH and LQKENI.

CDR3 residues: CASSLVDSYTGELFF. CDR3 DNA: TGTGCCAGCAGCTTAGTGGACTCTTACACCGGGGAGCTGTTTTTT. The V and J genes are TRBV11-2 and TRBJ2-2, with D perhaps matching TRBD2 (5 bases). Trimming cost V 1 base and J 3 bases, with 9 bases left between them. The CDR3 loop spans 15 amino acids. The germline CDR1 and CDR2 sequences are SGHAT and FQNNGV.

The chain couples TRBV11-3 to TRBJ2-1; TRBD2 agrees at 12 bases. Germline trimming cut 4 bases from V and 7 bases from J; bases unmatched to any gene: 5. Germline CDR1 is SGHNT and CDR2 is YENEEA. This CDR3 is built from 15 residues. The CDR3 DNA sequence: TGTGCCAGCAGCTCTAGCGGGAGGGAGGGGAATGAGCAGTTCTTC. It codes for CASSSSGREGNEQFF. The full variable domain, its missing parts supplied by reference TRBV11-3 and TRBJ2-1, is EAGVVQSPRYKIIEKKQPVAFWCNPISGHNTLYWYLQNLGQGPELLIRYENEEAVDDSQLPKDRFSAERLKGVDSTLKIQPAELGDSAVYLCASSSSGREGNEQFFGPGTRLTVL.

The CDR3 nucleotides read TGTGCCAGCATCAGGGACACTGAAGCTTTCTTT. Translated: CASIRDTEAFF. The chain employs TRBV2 and TRBJ1-1; tentative D call: TRBD1 (5 bases). The CDR3 runs 11 residues. The V gene lost 7 bases and the J gene lost 3 bases, with 6 bases spanning the gap. Germline assignment: CDR1 SNHLY and CDR2 FYNNEI.

The gene calls are TRBV28 and TRBJ1-1; D ambiguous. Germline CDR1 reads MDHEN; CDR2 reads SYDVKM. Trimming removed 10 bases at V and 1 base at J, with 16 bases between. The CDR3 is 14 amino acids. The CDR3 spells CATNQITANTEAFF. The CDR3 DNA is TGTGCCACCAACCAAATCACAGCGAACACTGAAGCTTTCTTT. The full variable domain, completed using reference TRBV28 and TRBJ1-1, is DVKVTQSSRYLVKRTGEKVFLECVQDMDHENMFWYRQDPGLGLRLIYFSYDVKMKEKGDIPEGYSVSREKKERFSLILESASTNQTSMYLCATNQITANTEAFFGQGTRLTVV.

The rearrangement links TRBV5-1 to TRBJ2-3; D perhaps matches TRBD1 (5 bases). There are 15 residues in the CDR3. Germline-derived CDR1 and CDR2 are SGHRS and YFSETQ. V lost 4 bases to trimming and J lost 6 bases, with 18 bases between them. The CDR3: CASSLLSGFKDTQYF. In DNA, the CDR3 is TGCGCCAGCAGCCTCTTATCAGGGTTTAAGGATACGCAGTATTTT.

V gene TRBV5-1 combines with J gene TRBJ1-5; the D is unclear. Germline-derived CDR1 and CDR2 are SGHRS and YFSETQ. There are 14 residues in the CDR3. Trimming took off 3 bases at V and 1 base at J, with 8 bases between the two ends. The CDR3 loop reads CASSSGGSNQPQHF. DNA of the CDR3: TGCGCCAGCAGCTCGGGAGGGAGCAATCAGCCCCAGCATTTT.

The chain carries TRBV7-7 and TRBJ2-2; unclear D gene. The CDR3 contains 12 residues. Trimming stripped 1 base from V and 8 bases from J, with 5 bases between. Per the germline V gene, CDR1 is SSHAT and CDR2 is FNYEAQ (reference sequence). This CDR3 is CASSLEAGELFF. In nucleotides, the CDR3 is TGTGCCAGCAGCTTAGAGGCTGGGGAGCTGTTTTTT.

J is TRBJ1-5 and V is TRBV6-1, with D perhaps matching TRBD1 (5 bases). This CDR3 is built from 16 residues. Germline V gene data show CDR1 as MNHNS and CDR2 as SASEGT. V was shortened by 4 bases and J by 0 bases, with 13 bases between the two germline ends. The CDR3 region has the DNA TGTGCCAGCAGTGTATTGGGGCCCCATAGCAATCAGCCCCAGCATTTT. This sequence encodes CASSVLGPHSNQPQHF.

The J gene is TRBJ2-1, the V gene TRBV29-1; TRBD2 matches 12 bases. CDR1 is SQVTM and CDR2 is ANQGSEA in the germline V gene. The CDR3 has 12 amino acids. V trimming: 6 bases; J trimming: 8 bases; junction bases outside the gene matches: 2. The CDR3 protein is CSVTSGSDEQFF. The CDR3, as DNA: TGCAGCGTGACTAGCGGGAGTGATGAGCAGTTCTTC.

J is TRBJ2-7 and V is TRBV27; D is uncertain. V gave up 5 bases and J gave up 0 bases, with 14 bases separating them. Per the germline V gene, CDR1 is MNHEY and CDR2 is SMNVEV (reference sequence). CDR3 length: 15 residues. CDR3 nucleotide sequence: TGTGCCAGCAGTCCTTGGAAGGCGAGCTCCTACGAGCAGTACTTC. This codes for CASSPWKASSYEQYF.

The chain carries TRBV18 and TRBJ2-7, with D possibly TRBD1 on 6 matching bases. CDR3 size: 13 residues. CDR1 and CDR2 from the germline V gene are KGHSH and LQKENI. V was clipped by 4 bases and J by 2 bases, with 9 bases between them. CDR3 protein: CASSHGQPYEQYF. For the CDR3, the DNA is TGTGCCAGCTCACACGGACAGCCCTACGAGCAGTACTTC.

The rearrangement links TRBV28 to TRBJ2-4; 7 nucleotides agree with TRBD2. This CDR3 region has 16 residues. Germline CDR1 MDHEN, CDR2 SYDVKM. Germline trimming cut 6 bases from V and 5 bases from J; bases unmatched to any gene: 13. In nucleotides, the CDR3 is TGTGCCAGCAGCCCAAACGGGGAGGGGCGGGAAAACATTCAGTACTTC. Residues: CASSPNGEGRENIQYF.

The CDR3 DNA sequence: TGTGCCAGCAGTTTAATATCCAGCCACAATCAGCCCCAGCATTTT. It is translated as CASSLISSHNQPQHF. The chain joins TRBV28 to TRBJ1-5; D gene ambiguous. Between the trimmed V and J ends, which lost 2 bases and 3 bases, there was a span of 11 bases. CDR3 size: 15 residues. CDR1 is MDHEN and CDR2 is SYDVKM in the germline V gene.

The chain links TRBV25-1 to TRBJ2-7; tentative D call: TRBD2 (5 bases). V gave up 2 bases and J gave up 2 bases, with 10 bases separating them. CDR1 and CDR2 from the germline V gene are MGHDK and SYGVNS. The CDR3 consists of 14 residues. The DNA for the CDR3 is TGTGCCAGCAGTGAACCGAGGGTTCCCTACGAGCAGTACTTC. Encoded protein: CASSEPRVPYEQYF.

The chain employs TRBV15 and TRBJ1-5; D may be TRBD1 (5 bases). Trimming removed 2 bases from V and 5 bases from J, with 16 bases in between. The length of the CDR3 is 16 residues. Germline V gene data show CDR1 as LNHNV and CDR2 as YYDKDF (reference sequence). The CDR3 loop reads CATSRRPEWTYQPQHF. CDR3 sequence (DNA): TGTGCCACCAGCAGACGACCCGAATGGACATATCAGCCCCAGCATTTT.

The chain is built from TRBV27 and TRBJ2-3; 12 positions agree with TRBD1. The J segment lost 7 bases and the V segment lost 6 bases, leaving 8 bases of the junction unmatched. This CDR3 region has 15 residues. Germline assignment: CDR1 MNHEY and CDR2 SMNVEV (reference sequence). In DNA form, the CDR3 reads TGTGCCAGCAGCGTCCGGGACAGGGGGCAAAATACGCAGTATTTT. This gives the protein CASSVRDRGQNTQYF.

The CDR3 nucleotides read TGCGCCAGCAGCCAAGATGTCCGAGTAGCCAAAAACATTCAGTACTTC. This sequence encodes CASSQDVRVAKNIQYF. The V and J genes are TRBV4-3 and TRBJ2-4; D gene ambiguous. The CDR3 covers 16 residues. The V and J ends lost 0 bases and 0 bases respectively, with 9 bases between them. The germline gives CDR1 LGHNA, CDR2 YSLEER.

The chain recombines TRBV7-9 with TRBJ1-3, with D possibly TRBD1 on 6 matching bases. The V and J ends lost 2 bases and 0 bases respectively, with 17 bases between them. The CDR3 is made up of 18 amino acids. Germline CDR1 is SEHNR and CDR2 is FQNEAQ (reference sequence). CDR3 residues: CASSLPQDSPRSGNTIYF. Written as DNA, the CDR3 is TGTGCCAGCAGCTTACCTCAGGACAGCCCCCGCTCTGGAAACACCATATATTTT.